Here is one T cell receptor (beta chain) with its context. Its cognate antigen is unknown. This record comes from a study of cytomegalovirus exposure and HLA in healthy donors. Study-wide results and limits: An observed cluster of highly shared sequence variants was recorded as a likely sequencing artifact.

Trimming took 10 bases from V and 6 from J; bases not matched to a gene: 8. This CDR3 contains 12 residues. CDR1 MNHEY and CDR2 SVGAGI come from the germline V gene. This PCR relied on a set of 60 Vbeta primers and 13 Jbeta primers. The data were produced by immunoSEQ multiplex PCR, yet TCRdb's version contains in-frame clones alone and is incomplete. Of over 85,000 clones in the sample, under 85% were seen once. The TCR sequence derives from a middle-aged man in good health and CMV-seronegative. The sample consisted of PBMCs. The chain employs TRBV6-5 and TRBJ1-2, with 7 bases fitting TRBD1. The CDR3 DNA reads TGTGCCACGACGGGACAGTCGAATGGCTACACCTTC. It specifies CATTGQSNGYTF.